These 15 T cell receptor beta chains share one sample of origin, sequenced in a study of vaccination and CD4 T cells after COVID-19. What these receptors recognize is not known. At the Johns Hopkins FTIC core, DNA taken from cultured CD4+ T cells was sequenced by way of the Oncomine TCR Beta short-read assay. TCRdb reprocessed the PCR reads via MiXCR and lists one record per CDR3 protein. In the table there are approximately 18,000 distinct CDR3 sequences, 53% of which are singletons. The treatment here: roughly 10-day PBMC culture with coronavirus spike peptide pools or control peptides (ViraFEST assay). Specimen: CD4+ T cells from blood, cultured in vitro, collected before SARS-CoV-2 vaccination. These receptors all stem from a human donor who had recovered from COVID-19.

This clonotype was observed a handful of times. This chain connects TRBV6-2 or TRBV6-3 to TRBJ1-1; maybe TRBD1 (5 bases). Germline V gives CDR1 MNHEY, CDR2 SVGEGT. CDR3 size: 15 residues. V was cut by 0 bases and J by 3 bases, with 11 bases left in between. Here the CDR3 DNA reads TGTGCCAGCAGTTACTCGCTCGGGGGGGACACTGAAGCTTTCTTT. It is translated as CASSYSLGGDTEAFF.

This chain joins TRBV19 and TRBJ1-2; D may be TRBD1 (6 bases). The CDR3 consists of 15 residues. Germline V gives CDR1 LNHDA, CDR2 SQIVND (reference sequence). The ends were cut back, 4 bases at V and 0 bases at J, with 12 bases in the middle. CDR3 region: CASSNRDTSNYGYTF. In DNA, the CDR3 is TGTGCCAGTAGTAACCGGGACACCTCTAACTATGGCTACACCTTC.

The genes are TRBV15 and TRBJ1-5; D gene ambiguous. Germline V lookup: CDR1 LNHNV, CDR2 YYDKDF (reference sequence). Trimming took off 0 bases at V and 4 bases at J, with 4 bases between the two ends. This CDR3 comprises 13 residues. The CDR3 region has the DNA TGTGCCACCAGCAGAGATTTGAATCAGCCCCAGCATTTT. Its translation is CATSRDLNQPQHF.

The chain couples TRBV12-3 or TRBV12-4 to TRBJ1-1; 9 bases are shared with TRBD1. The V and J ends lost 6 bases and 7 bases, in that order; junction bases with no gene match: 6. The CDR3 length is 13 residues. CDR3 DNA sequence: TGTGCCAGCAGCCCCGGACAGGGGCGTGAAGCTTTCTTT. Its protein product is CASSPGQGREAFF.

The V call is TRBV7-9, the J call TRBJ2-1; 7 bases agree with TRBD2. After removal of 5 bases from V and 6 bases from J, the junction contained 13 bases not matched to a gene. This CDR3 region has 16 residues. CDR1 is SEHNR, CDR2 FQNEAQ, per germline (reference sequence). The CDR3: CASSILGLHLGNEQFF. For the CDR3, the DNA is TGTGCCAGCAGCATTTTGGGACTACATCTGGGCAATGAGCAGTTCTTC.

V usage is TRBV12-1 and J usage is TRBJ1-5; TRBD1 was called by the table and not checked on the DNA. TRBV12-1 has pseudogene status. CDR3 length: 11 amino acids. CDR3 sequence: CASSRGTVSHF. The DNA for the CDR3 is TGTGCCAGCAGCCGTGGGACAGTAAGTCATTTT.

CDR3 amino acids: CASSPRVAKNIQYF. CDR3 nucleotides: TGTGCCAGCAGCCCCAGGGTAGCCAAAAACATTCAGTACTTC. The chain is built from TRBV7-9 and TRBJ2-4, with D maybe TRBD1 (5 bases). Trimming removed 5 bases from V and 0 bases from J, with 8 bases in between. Germline CDR1 is SEHNR and CDR2 is FQNEAQ (reference sequence). The CDR3 runs to 14 residues. Based on the CDR3 plus reference TRBV7-9 and TRBJ2-4, the full variable domain is DTGVSQNPRHKITKRGQNVTFRCDPISEHNRLYWYRQTLGQGPEFLTYFQNEAQLEKSRLLSDRFSAERPKGSFSTLEIQRTEQGDSAMYLCASSPRVAKNIQYFGAGTRLSVL.

J is TRBJ2-7 and V is TRBV7-9; D gene uncertain. Trimming removed 4 bases from V and 3 bases from J, with 7 bases in between. The CDR3 is 12 residues long. CDR1 and CDR2 from the germline V gene are SEHNR and FQNEAQ (reference sequence). The CDR3 here is CASSSVNYEQYF. As DNA, the CDR3 is TGTGCCAGCAGCTCCGTCAACTACGAGCAGTACTTC.

The chain uses TRBV9 and TRBJ2-5; D is undetermined. Per germline, CDR1 SGDLS and CDR2 YYNGEE. V gave up 2 bases and J gave up 2 bases, with 16 bases separating them. CDR3 length: 16 residues. CDR3 loop: CASSVGLAVTQETQYF. Here the CDR3 DNA reads TGTGCCAGCAGCGTTGGCCTCGCAGTCACTCAAGAGACCCAGTACTTC. The full variable domain, with the rest looked up from reference TRBV9 and TRBJ2-5, is DSGVTQTPKHLITATGQRVTLRCSPRSGDLSVYWYQQSLDQGLQFLIQYYNGEERAKGNILERFSAQQFPDLHSELNLSSLELGDSALYFCASSVGLAVTQETQYFGPGTRLLVL.

The gene calls are TRBV6-1 and TRBJ1-1; no clear D. Germline CDR1 reads MNHNS; CDR2 reads SASEGT. There are 14 residues in the CDR3. V shed 8 bases and J shed 1 base, with 14 bases lying between them. CDR3 nucleotides: TGTGCCAGCTGGGAGAGGCAGAAGAACACTGAAGCTTTCTTT. Encoded protein: CASWERQKNTEAFF.

The chain couples TRBV6-2 or TRBV6-3 to TRBJ2-7; D is uncertain. The CDR3 consists of 12 residues. Per the germline V gene, CDR1 is MNHEY and CDR2 is SVGEGT. V gave up 5 bases and J gave up 4 bases, with 9 bases separating them. The CDR3 protein is CASSQGVYEQYF. The DNA for the CDR3 is TGTGCCAGCAGTCAAGGAGTGTACGAGCAGTACTTC.

Only a few counts were recorded for this clonotype. The chain couples TRBV20-1 to TRBJ2-5; no clear D. CDR3 length equals 14 residues. The germline V gene has CDR1 DFQATT and CDR2 SNEGSKA (reference sequence). V lost 6 bases and J 5 bases, leaving 19 bases between the germline ends. The CDR3 spells CSAQRLNVGETQYF. CDR3 in DNA: TGCAGTGCCCAGCGACTGAACGTAGGGGAGACCCAGTACTTC.

The chain couples TRBV6-1 to TRBJ2-7; D might be TRBD2 (5 bases). The germline CDR1 and CDR2 sequences are MNHNS and SASEGT. Trimming took 5 bases from V and 6 from J, leaving 14 bases between them. This CDR3 has 13 residues. CDR3 in DNA: TGTGCCAGCAGTCCCGGACTCCCAGTCGAGCAGTACTTC. It yields the protein CASSPGLPVEQYF.

The gene calls are TRBV12-3 or TRBV12-4 and TRBJ1-6; D not resolved. The CDR3 length is 13 residues. V was cut by 0 bases and J by 11 bases, with 8 bases left in between. Written as DNA, the CDR3 is TGTGCCAGCAGTTTAGCGTTAGATCCACCCCTCCACTTT. This gives the protein CASSLALDPPLHF.

V usage is TRBV2 and J usage is TRBJ1-6; 7 positions match TRBD1. Germline values: CDR1 SNHLY, CDR2 FYNNEI. The CDR3 totals 15 residues. V gave up 4 bases and J gave up 10 bases; unmatched junction bases: 10. CDR3 nucleotides: TGTGCCAGCAGTGCCGGGGACAGTGGGAGATCACCCCTCCACTTT. Residues: CASSAGDSGRSPLHF.